This T cell receptor beta chain was found in a study of T-cell reconstitution after alpha-beta-depleted transplantation in children (dated by TCRdb to about 2016). About the investigation overall: T-cell immune reconstitution after TCRalphabeta/CD19-depleted allogeneic hematopoietic cell transplantation in children was quantitatively tracked in the study by means of TCR repertoire profiling.

CDR1 and CDR2 were assigned from the germline V gene as ENHRY and SYGVKD. Counted from cysteine to phenylalanine, this CDR3 has 13 amino acids. Only CDR3 DNA is held: 39 bases, read in frame from base 1. Relative to germline, V is missing 11 bases and J is missing 2 bases, with 8 bases of the junction outside any gene match. In the case of this clonotype: The specificity of this receptor is unknown. Per-nucleotide qualities are absent, and no much larger clonotype sits a single base away.

Library preparation used PCR. The run used an Illumina HiSeq 2500. Molecular barcoding was employed in the preparation of TCR libraries, with unique molecular identifiers being used to normalize TCRbeta repertoire quantification. The public reads were reprocessed in TCRdb via fastp at Q25 and MiXCR, keeping in-frame beta chains. Rows with a matching CDR3 protein are joined into one entry that keeps the most common DNA and genes. This sample comprises 450,000 to 600,000 distinct CDR3 sequences, approximately 30% of them detected only once. In total, the top ten clones hold more than 2% of the sample. This clonotype was obtained from a human donor who donated a stem cell graft to a child with aplastic anemia. The chain joins TRBV10-3 to TRBJ2-7; the central 8 bases match TRBD2. The starting material was PBMCs from the stem cell graft donor, obtained from the stem cell graft. The DNA sequence is TGTGCCGTAAAGACTAGCGCTACCTACGAGCAGTACTTC. Translated, it gives CAVKTSATYEQYF.